The 23 T cell receptor beta chains presented below share a single source sample, sequenced in a study of cytomegalovirus exposure and HLA in healthy donors. The PCR used 60 Vbeta and 13 Jbeta primers. TCRdb's copy holds only in-frame clones and misses some; the assay was immunoSEQ multiplex PCR. This sample has about 250,000 clones, with under 80% found just once. Input material: PBMCs. The receptor set was obtained from a female donor in good health and CMV-seronegative.

V gene TRBV5-4 combines with J gene TRBJ2-5; 12 bases match TRBD2. Matching the DNA end better, TRBJ2-7 makes the J call doubtful. The germline gives CDR1 SGHNT, CDR2 YYREEE (reference sequence). The CDR3 has 17 residues. This chain's CDR3 is CASSQTSGSASLREQYF. The CDR3 DNA follows: TGTGCCAGCAGCCAGACTAGCGGGAGTGCTTCCCTACGCGAGCAGTACTTC.

This chain links TRBV5-4 with TRBJ1-4, with a possible D match to TRBD1 (6 bases). V was pared by 4 bases and J by 0 bases, with 13 bases between. The CDR3 loop spans 16 amino acids. The germline V gene encodes CDR1 SGHNT and CDR2 YYREEE (reference sequence). The CDR3 loop is CASSPGATTTNEKLFF. In DNA, the CDR3 is TGTGCCAGCAGCCCAGGGGCCACTACAACTAATGAAAAACTGTTTTTT.

This clone turned up a few times. The CDR3 sequence is CATGGGRLNTGELFF. CDR3 nucleotide sequence: TGTGCCACCGGGGGCGGGAGGCTTAACACCGGGGAGCTGTTTTTT. The V gene is TRBV2, the J gene TRBJ2-2; TRBD2 matches at 8 bases. V lost 10 bases and J lost 2; bases outside the gene matches: 9. Germline-derived CDR1 and CDR2 are SNHLY and FYNNEI. The CDR3 runs 15 residues.

The sample holds a few counts of this clone. The rearrangement uses TRBV19 and TRBJ2-1; 7 bases line up with TRBD1. The ends lost 9 bases at V and 0 bases at J; junction bases unmatched: 8. The length of the CDR3 is 15 residues. Germline V lookup: CDR1 LNHDA, CDR2 SQIVND (reference sequence). CDR3 sequence: CASAHRGSSYNEQFF. DNA of the CDR3: TGTGCCAGCGCACACAGGGGCTCCTCCTACAATGAGCAGTTCTTC.

V gene TRBV7-3 combines with J gene TRBJ2-7; 7 nucleotides match TRBD1. The CDR3 runs 15 residues. Per germline, CDR1 SGHTA and CDR2 FQGTGA. V shed 5 bases and J 3 bases; nucleotides not matched to a gene: 10. The CDR3 sequence: CASSPTPGQSYEQYF. The CDR3 nucleotides are TGTGCCAGCAGCCCTACTCCGGGACAGAGCTACGAGCAGTACTTC.

CDR3: CASSDPGQSQEQYF. Written as DNA, the CDR3 is TGTGCCAGCAGTGACCCGGGACAGTCCCAAGAGCAGTACTTC. This chain uses TRBV2 with TRBJ2-7; 7 bases line up with TRBD1. The CDR3 sequence is 14 residues long. J lost 7 bases, V lost 3 bases, and 9 bases had no gene match. Germline V gene sequence: CDR1 SNHLY, CDR2 FYNNEI.

The chain recombines TRBV5-1 with TRBJ1-4; the D is unclear. Trimming removed 0 bases from V and 5 bases from J, with 11 bases in between. This CDR3 has 15 amino acids. CDR1 is SGHRS and CDR2 is YFSETQ in the germline V gene. The CDR3 region is CASSLVLAANEKLFF. In DNA, the CDR3 is TGCGCCAGCAGCTTGGTATTGGCCGCAAATGAAAAACTGTTTTTT.

As regards this clone: At one end the junction does not follow the germline gene, possibly because of a read error. V usage is TRBV7-9 and J usage is TRBJ2-7; TRBD2 is a possible D gene (6 bases). The CDR3 spans 15 residues. CDR1 is SEHNR, CDR2 FQNEAQ, per germline (reference sequence). In nucleotides, the CDR3 is TGTTCCAGCAGCGGAACCGGACTGTTGGAGGGAGAGCAGTACTTC. Translated: CSSSGTGLLEGEQYF.

This sequence joins TRBV28 and TRBJ1-2, with 8 bases fitting TRBD1. Per the germline V gene, CDR1 is MDHEN and CDR2 is SYDVKM. The CDR3 totals 15 residues. The J segment lost 4 bases and the V segment lost 3 bases, leaving 7 bases of the junction unmatched. The CDR3 nucleotides read TGTGCCAGCAGTTTCCAAGACAGGGGAACCTATGGCTACACCTTC. It yields the protein CASSFQDRGTYGYTF.

This clone has only a few counts. The chain has TRBV5-1 and TRBJ1-5, with 7 nucleotides matching TRBD1. CDR1 is SGHRS and CDR2 is YFSETQ in the germline V gene. The ends lost 3 bases at V and 3 bases at J; junction bases unmatched: 3. The CDR3 has 14 residues. CDR3 region: CASSSGTDNQPQHF. The CDR3 nucleotides read TGCGCCAGCAGCTCCGGGACAGACAATCAGCCCCAGCATTTT.

This chain's CDR3 is CASKSDRGQYQPQHF. The CDR3 DNA is TGTGCCAGCAAATCGGACAGGGGGCAGTATCAGCCCCAGCATTTT. The genes are TRBV2 and TRBJ1-5; 11 bases are a match to TRBD1. CDR1 SNHLY and CDR2 FYNNEI come from the germline V gene. With 7 bases clipped from V and 5 bases from J, the junction kept 7 bases outside the gene matches. The CDR3 contains 15 residues. The full variable domain, with the rest looked up from reference TRBV2 and TRBJ1-5, is EPEVTQTPSHQVTQMGQEVILRCVPISNHLYFYWYRQILGQKVEFLVSFYNNEISEKSEIFDDQFSVERPDGSNFTLKIRSTKLEDSAMYFCASKSDRGQYQPQHFGDGTRLSIL.

With respect to this clone: The junction differs from germline at one of its ends, possibly a read error. The chain couples TRBV7-9 to TRBJ2-1, with TRBD2 identical over 10 bases. Germline CDR1 is SEHNR and CDR2 is FQNEAQ (reference sequence). CDR3 size: 14 residues. The CDR3 here is CSSSTSGTHNEQFF. CDR3 nucleotide sequence: TGTTCCAGCAGCACTAGCGGGACCCACAATGAGCAGTTCTTC.

This clone was seen a handful of times. The chain is built from TRBV21-1 and TRBJ2-7; the table's D call, TRBD1, was not checked against the DNA. TRBV21-1 is labeled a pseudogene. The CDR3 contains 15 residues. CDR3 residues: CAKTQGVTGAYEQYF. CDR3 nucleotide sequence: TGTGCCAAGACCCAGGGCGTTACAGGGGCCTACGAGCAGTACTTC.

The chain carries TRBV4-2 and TRBJ2-2; D may be TRBD2 (8 bases). The germline V and J ends were trimmed by 0 bases and 1 base, with 21 bases remaining between them. This CDR3 region has 20 residues. Germline V gene data show CDR1 as LGHNA and CDR2 as YNFKEQ. The CDR3 sequence: CASSQDVWDSGSVNTGELFF. In DNA, the CDR3 is TGTGCCAGCAGCCAAGATGTGTGGGACAGCGGGAGTGTGAACACCGGGGAGCTGTTTTTT.

The chain uses TRBV11-2 and TRBJ1-5; 7 positions agree with TRBD1. The trim removed 1 base at V and 0 bases at J, leaving 0 bases unmatched. This CDR3 has 15 amino acids. The germline V gene has CDR1 SGHAT and CDR2 FQNNGV. CDR3 in amino acids: CASSLGQGSNQPQHF. The CDR3 DNA reads as TGTGCCAGCAGCTTAGGACAGGGTAGCAATCAGCCCCAGCATTTT.

The chain recombines TRBV28 with TRBJ2-4; TRBD1 is a possible D gene (6 bases). The CDR3 has 14 amino acids. Trimming left V 6 bases short and J 6 bases short, with 15 bases between. Per the germline V gene, CDR1 is MDHEN and CDR2 is SYDVKM. CDR3 in amino acids: CASSLGTGPNIQYF. In DNA, the CDR3 is TGTGCCAGCAGCTTAGGAACAGGGCCAAACATTCAGTACTTC. Full variable domain (outside the CDR3, taken from reference TRBV28 and TRBJ2-4): DVKVTQSSRYLVKRTGEKVFLECVQDMDHENMFWYRQDPGLGLRLIYFSYDVKMKEKGDIPEGYSVSREKKERFSLILESASTNQTSMYLCASSLGTGPNIQYFGAGTRLSVL.

The V and J genes are TRBV30 and TRBJ2-7; 11 nucleotides match TRBD1. This CDR3 is built from 15 residues. V lost 2 bases, J lost 11 bases, and 14 bases stayed unmatched. Germline lookup yields CDR1 GTSNPN and CDR2 SVGIG (reference sequence). The CDR3 DNA sequence: TGTGCCTGGAGTAGGGACAGGGGGTCCTACGGTCGAAAGTACTTC. It specifies CAWSRDRGSYGRKYF.

The chain recombines TRBV29-1 with TRBJ2-3; tentative D call: TRBD2 (5 bases). The germline V gene has CDR1 SQVTM and CDR2 ANQGSEA. CDR3 length: 13 residues. V was clipped by 1 base and J by 6 bases, with 11 bases between them. CDR3 loop: CSVEVNSADTQYF. CDR3 nucleotide sequence: TGCAGCGTTGAAGTGAATAGCGCGGATACGCAGTATTTT.

CDR3 nucleotides: TGTGCCAGTTCCGGGAGGACTAATGAAGAGCAGTACTTC. Translated, it gives CASSGRTNEEQYF. This chain connects TRBV9 to TRBJ2-7, with TRBD2 matching over 7 bases. The CDR3 totals 13 residues. CDR1 and CDR2 from the germline V gene are SGDLS and YYNGEE. J gave up 7 bases and V 8 bases, and 12 bases lay outside the gene matches.

This clone has only a few counts. The chain joins TRBV5-1 to TRBJ2-5; 7 nucleotides agree with TRBD1. Unmatched junction bases numbered 7, after V lost 3 bases and J lost 5 bases. The CDR3 covers 14 residues. The germline V gene encodes CDR1 SGHRS and CDR2 YFSETQ. The CDR3 sequence: CASSYKGGGETQYF. DNA for the CDR3: TGCGCCAGCAGCTACAAAGGGGGCGGCGAGACCCAGTACTTC.

The chain employs TRBV6-1 and TRBJ2-7; TRBD2 agrees at 11 bases. The V segment lost 8 bases and the J segment 4 bases; nucleotides outside the gene matches: 4. Germline V gives CDR1 MNHNS, CDR2 SASEGT. CDR3 size: 13 residues. The CDR3 is CASCTSGSYEQYF. The DNA of the CDR3 is TGTGCCAGCTGTACTAGCGGGAGTTACGAGCAGTACTTC.

This clone was seen once. The V and J genes are TRBV18 and TRBJ2-7, with 9 bases fitting TRBD1. After removal of 0 bases from V and 3 bases from J, the junction contained 9 bases not matched to a gene. Germline V lookup: CDR1 KGHSH, CDR2 LQKENI. The CDR3 loop spans 17 amino acids. Written as DNA, the CDR3 is TGTGCCAGCTCACCACCGTATCGGACAGGGGTAAACTACGAGCAGTACTTC. Amino acid sequence: CASSPPYRTGVNYEQYF.

The table lists this clone with a few counts. The chain carries TRBV27 and TRBJ1-5; 8 positions agree with TRBD1. The CDR3 consists of 16 residues. The V gene's germline CDR1 is MNHEY and CDR2 SMNVEV (reference sequence). V shed 4 bases and J 4 bases; nucleotides not matched to a gene: 9. CDR3 amino acids: CASSSARDRPNQPQHF. The CDR3 region has the DNA TGTGCCAGCAGTTCAGCCCGGGACAGGCCTAATCAGCCCCAGCATTTT.